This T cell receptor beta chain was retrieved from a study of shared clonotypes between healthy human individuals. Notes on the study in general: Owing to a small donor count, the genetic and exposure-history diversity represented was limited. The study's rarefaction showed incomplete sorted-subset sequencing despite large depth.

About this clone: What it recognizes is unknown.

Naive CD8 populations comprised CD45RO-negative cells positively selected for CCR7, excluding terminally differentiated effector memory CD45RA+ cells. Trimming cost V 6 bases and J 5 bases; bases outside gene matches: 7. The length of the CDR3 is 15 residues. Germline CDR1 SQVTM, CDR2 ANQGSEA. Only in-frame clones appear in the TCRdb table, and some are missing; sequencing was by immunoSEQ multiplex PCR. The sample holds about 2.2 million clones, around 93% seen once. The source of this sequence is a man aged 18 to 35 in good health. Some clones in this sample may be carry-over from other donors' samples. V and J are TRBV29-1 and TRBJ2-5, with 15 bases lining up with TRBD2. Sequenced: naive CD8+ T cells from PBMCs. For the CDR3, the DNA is TGCAGCGTCGCCCGGACTAGCGGGAGGGAGGAGACCCAGTACTTC. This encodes CSVARTSGREETQYF.